This T cell receptor (beta chain) derives from a study of blood T cells in healthy people across ages. The study's findings and limits: While age rose, TCR beta diversity per million T cells dropped in a roughly linear way.

The CDR3 sequence is 14 residues long. The germline V gene encodes CDR1 MDHEN and CDR2 SYDVKM. The germline V and J ends were trimmed by 3 bases and 4 bases, with 10 bases remaining between them. It was with a sample-barcoded 5' primer and a J-beta primer mix that a second PCR of roughly 7 to 12 cycles was run. TCRdb itself ran the 5' RACE reads through MiXCR, one entry per CDR3 protein. Among some 940,000 distinct CDR3 sequences, about 28% were seen once, and the ten largest hold roughly 10%. Regarding this clonotype: What it recognizes is unknown.

The same sample was also studied in work on T cells of mothers and their children. This second study notes: The study found slightly higher but non-significant overlap in related versus unrelated mother-child pairs.

The chain couples TRBV28 to TRBJ2-1; D uncertain. The origin of this receptor is a woman in her forties in good health. Input material: blood. Written as DNA, the CDR3 is TGTGCCAGCAGTTTTTTCGTAGCTTACAATGAGCAGTTCTTC. As protein: CASSFFVAYNEQFF. Full variable domain (missing parts from reference TRBV28 and TRBJ2-1): DVKVTQSSRYLVKRTGEKVFLECVQDMDHENMFWYRQDPGLGLRLIYFSYDVKMKEKGDIPEGYSVSREKKERFSLILESASTNQTSMYLCASSFFVAYNEQFFGPGTRLTVL.